This T cell receptor (beta chain) appears in the sequencing data of a study of T cell responses to AZD1222 COVID-19 vaccine. Findings and limits, study-wide: Only a handful of AZD1222 recipients, six or seven in all, had baseline seropositivity. Donors were chiefly white British, with a greater number of females, and clonal diversity was perhaps underestimated. Once two AZD1222 doses were given, Spike-specific TCR breadth and depth went up.

Sequencing was performed with immunoSEQ multiplex PCR; in TCRdb, only in-frame clones are kept and a portion is missing. Altogether nearly 110,000 clones are present, 92% being singletons, with the ten largest covering 8.5% to 10%. This CDR3 has 15 residues. Timing groups of about 4 and about 12 weeks for second doses were pooled. A note on this clone: Its antigen is currently unknown.

The receptor was derived from an adult who received the AZD1222 COVID-19 vaccine. The chain joins TRBV12-2 to TRBJ1-2; the listed D gene, TRBD1, was not tested against the DNA. TRBV12-2 is deemed a pseudogene. Here the sequenced sample was peripheral blood, taken 28 days after the second AZD1222 dose. CDR3 DNA sequence: TGTGCAAGTCGCTTTCTACCACAGGGGTTGTATGGCTACACCTTC. This encodes CASRFLPQGLYGYTF.